This T cell receptor (beta chain) was found in a study of T-cell reconstitution after alpha-beta-depleted transplantation in children. This clonotype occurred a few times. Its target is unknown. Construction of the TCRbeta library involved unique molecular identifiers. TCRdb processed the PCR reads anew with MiXCR; each CDR3 protein has one entry. The sample lists a few hundred thousand distinct CDR3 sequences, approximately 12% occurring once. Whole-study results and caveats: T-cell counts and diversity were attributed mostly to newly produced T cells one year after transplant. Roughly two months post-transplant, alpha-beta T cells reportedly originated from several hundred graft clones that had expanded. Surviving recipient T cells and thymic progenitors produced the high day-60 TCRbeta diversity seen in some patients.

With 2 bases clipped from V and 5 bases from J, the junction kept 7 bases outside the gene matches. Germline loops: CDR1 SGHAT, CDR2 FQDESV (reference sequence). The length of the CDR3 is 15 residues. The sequence was collected from a male patient between 5 and 17 years old who had a stem cell transplant for acute myeloid leukemia, so the T cells may come from the graft donor. Sample: PBMCs, mostly from graft donor cells, taken 360 days after TCRalphabeta/CD19-depleted stem cell transplant. J is TRBJ2-3 and V is TRBV11-1; 7 positions match TRBD2. CDR3 sequence: CASSLRAGAGDTQYF. The CDR3 nucleotides read TGTGCCAGCAGCTTAAGGGCGGGAGCGGGAGATACGCAGTATTTT.